This T cell receptor (beta chain) was obtained from a study of metastatic and nonmetastatic thyroid tumors (dated by TCRdb to about 2020). Regarding the complete study: Repertoires were compared across peripheral blood and tumor or nodule tissue samples from malignant and benign thyroid patients.

Receptor amplification or capture employed PCR. Data came from an Illumina HiSeq 4000. The TCR beta-chain CDR3 region of each patient was profiled by high-throughput sequencing. Turning to the authors' computational methods: CDR3 differences across clinicopathological groups were used to build a classifier for discriminating distant-metastatic papillary thyroid cancer patients. To measure repertoire diversity the researchers used the Shannon index, while the Morisita-Horn index served to gauge how similar the tumor and blood repertoires were. In-frame beta chains were kept once TCRdb had trimmed the public reads at Q25 with fastp and called clones with MiXCR. It is TCRdb's table, rather than the study itself, that gives the V and J calls and clone size. The sample includes tens of thousands of clones, with approximately 20% observed a single time. The ten biggest clones cover 18% of the sample. None of the patients had been given any treatment before thyroid surgery. The study retrospectively analysed patient clinical samples collected from the early 2010s to the late 2010s using T-cell receptor beta sequencing.

This clone was seen at least ten times. Its antigen has not been determined. No much larger clonotype is one base removed from it; base qualities were not supplied. General findings and caveats noted by the study authors: In both blood and tumor samples, TCR beta diversity was reported to be significantly higher in malignant tumors than in benign nodules.

V is pared back by 2 bases and J by 1 base, with 5 bases lying between the germline termini. The germline V gene (reference sequence) provides CDR1 MNHEY and CDR2 SMNVEV. The CDR3 covers 13 residues, taking in both the cysteine and the phenylalanine. The only DNA kept is the CDR3, 39 bases in frame from the first base. The chain is made from TRBV27 and TRBJ1-1, with the D gene too uncertain to name. This TCR came from a female donor with papillary thyroid cancer or a benign thyroid nodule (not recorded which). Some clones in this sample may be carry-over from other donors' samples. The sample consisted of blood. This receptor has the CDR3 CASSLKGNTEAFF. The DNA is as follows: TGTGCCAGCAGTTTAAAAGGGAACACTGAAGCTTTCTTT.